The present T cell receptor beta chain was sequenced within a study of cytomegalovirus exposure and HLA in healthy donors. Sequencing was performed with immunoSEQ multiplex PCR; in TCRdb, only in-frame clones are kept and a portion is missing. The table records a few hundred thousand clones, about 90% of them present only once. The CDR3 sequence is 12 residues long. Losses at the gene ends were 3 bases for V and 8 bases for J; bases not matched to a gene: 6. CDR1 and CDR2 from the germline V gene are SQVTM and ANQGSEA. About this clone: Its antigen is currently unknown.

Among the 100 to 150 subjects of the validation cohort, separate from the approximately 670-subject first cohort, were the donors. Overall study findings and caveats: Cytomegalovirus-associated status was assigned to roughly 160 TCR beta chains.

This receptor was obtained from a young woman in good health and CMV-seronegative. The chain links TRBV29-1 to TRBJ1-2, with 7 positions matching TRBD1. The sample comprised PBMCs. The CDR3 protein is CSVDLAGGGYTF. DNA of the CDR3: TGCAGCGTTGACTTGGCAGGGGGGGGCTACACCTTC.